Listed here are 3 T cell receptor beta chains from one sample, sequenced in a study of Ad26.COV2.S vaccination and SARS-CoV-2 variants. Treatment reported: roughly 20 received Ad26.COV2.S at low or high dose, single or two shots; 5 received placebo; per-sample allocation not given. Each sample was drawn 63 days after the first injection (of vaccine or placebo). The protocol was immunoSEQ multiplex PCR, while the TCRdb copy is restricted to in-frame clones and leaves out a portion. The sample consists of some 270,000 clones, around 85% of them appearing once. The sample consisted of peripheral blood, taken in a trial of Ad26.COV2.S vaccine versus placebo. The receptors derive from a person between 18 and 65 years old who received the Ad26.COV2.S COVID-19 vaccine or a placebo.

The CDR3 DNA reads TGTGCCAGCCAACCGCGGGAGAGCTCCTACAATGAGCAGTTCTTC. This sequence encodes CASQPRESSYNEQFF. The chain carries TRBV4-2 and TRBJ2-1; 7 positions agree with TRBD2. The V gene's germline CDR1 is LGHNA and CDR2 YNFKEQ. With 8 bases clipped from V and 0 bases from J, the junction kept 7 bases outside the gene matches. CDR3 length equals 15 residues.

The V gene is TRBV27, the J gene TRBJ2-3; 10 bases align to TRBD2. CDR1 is MNHEY, CDR2 SMNVEV, per germline (reference sequence). V lost 4 bases to trimming and J lost 6 bases; unmatched junction nucleotides: 10. The CDR3 totals 16 residues. In nucleotides, the CDR3 is TGTGCCAGCAGTTACGAACTAGCGGGGTTTTCCGATACGCAGTATTTT. The encoded protein is CASSYELAGFSDTQYF.

The J gene is TRBJ1-1, the V gene TRBV11-2; D may be TRBD1 (6 bases). V lost 4 bases and J lost 7, with 10 bases in between. Germline V gives CDR1 SGHAT, CDR2 FQNNGV. The CDR3 runs 12 residues. This CDR3 reads CASSWGGLEAFF. CDR3 DNA sequence: TGTGCCAGCAGCTGGGGGGGCCTTGAAGCTTTCTTT.